The T cell receptor beta chain under discussion was sequenced for a study of response to subunit inactivated influenza vaccine. Overall study findings and caveats: Only a handful of new T cells, the authors suggested, are recruited with each seasonal influenza vaccination.

TCRdb redid the calling of the RT-PCR reads with MiXCR, one entry per CDR3 protein. The table records 860,000 or so distinct CDR3 sequences, less than 25% of them present only once. This clonotype occurred a few times. Its antigen is not identified. This clonotype was sampled from a man aged 45-60 years who received an inactivated influenza vaccine. The sample in question was PBMCs from blood, obtained approximately 5 days after vaccination.

DNA for the CDR3: TGTGCCAGCAGCTTAGAGACAGGGACCACTGAAGCTTTCTTT. Its translation is CASSLETGTTEAFF. V gene TRBV7-9 combines with J gene TRBJ1-1; 7 bases are shared with TRBD1. The CDR3 is 14 residues long. Germline V gene sequence: CDR1 SEHNR, CDR2 FQNEAQ (reference sequence). Trimming at V came to 1 base and at J to 4 bases, leaving 3 bases not matched to a gene.